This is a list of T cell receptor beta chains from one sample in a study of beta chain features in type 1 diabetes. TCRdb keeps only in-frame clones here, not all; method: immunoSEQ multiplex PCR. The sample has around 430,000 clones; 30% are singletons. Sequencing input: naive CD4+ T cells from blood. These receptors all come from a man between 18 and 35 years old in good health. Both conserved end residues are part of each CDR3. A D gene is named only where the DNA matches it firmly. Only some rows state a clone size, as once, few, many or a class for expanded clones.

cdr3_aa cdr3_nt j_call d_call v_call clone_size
CARGSRTDTQYF TGCGCCAGGGGGTCTCGCACAGATACGCAGTATTTT TRBJ2-3 NA TRBV23-1 NA
CASSFVGQNYNEQFF TGTGCCAGCAGTTTCGTGGGACAGAACTACAATGAGCAGTTCTTC TRBJ2-1 TRBD1 TRBV28 NA
CAIRTGQAENTEAFF TGTGCCATCAGGACGGGACAGGCCGAGAACACTGAAGCTTTCTTT TRBJ1-1 TRBD1 TRBV10-3 once
CSVEASQGGELFF TGCAGCGTTGAAGCTTCTCAGGGCGGGGAGCTGTTTTTT TRBJ2-2 NA TRBV29-1 NA
CAWSVGPGYTF TGTGCCTGGAGTGTCGGGCCTGGCTACACCTTC TRBJ1-2 NA TRBV30 NA
CASSTGTSEETQYF TGTGCCAGCAGCACCGGGACTAGCGAAGAGACCCAGTACTTC TRBJ2-5 TRBD2 TRBV2 NA
CASNADRQGWDTEAFF TGTGCCAGCAACGCCGATAGACAGGGCTGGGACACTGAAGCTTTCTTT TRBJ1-1 TRBD1 TRBV7-9 NA
CASSPGETQYF TGTGCCAGCAGTCCGGGGGAGACCCAGTACTTC TRBJ2-5 NA TRBV6-5 NA
CASSFGLSSYNEQFF TGTGCCAGCAGCTTCGGTCTCAGCTCCTACAATGAGCAGTTCTTC TRBJ2-1 NA TRBV7-2 NA
CASSLGRKTYEQYF TGTGCCAGCAGCTTAGGCAGAAAAACCTACGAGCAGTACTTC TRBJ2-7 NA TRBV13 NA
CSVLTGINTGELFF TGCAGCGTCTTGACAGGAATCAACACCGGGGAGCTGTTTTTT TRBJ2-2 NA TRBV29-1 NA
CASRGTRYNEQFF TGTGCCAGCAGGGGGACTAGATACAATGAGCAGTTCTTC TRBJ2-1 TRBD2 TRBV2 NA
CASSGRTGAQETQYF TGTGCCAGCAGCGGCAGGACAGGGGCGCAAGAGACCCAGTACTTC TRBJ2-5 TRBD1 TRBV9 NA
CASGLMGYEQYF TGTGCTAGTGGTTTGATGGGTTACGAGCAGTACTTC TRBJ2-7 NA TRBV12-5 NA
CASSYRGGTETQYF TGTGCCAGCAGCTATCGCGGGGGGACGGAGACCCAGTACTTC TRBJ2-5 TRBD2 TRBV7-6 few